This T cell receptor beta chain stems from a study of cytotoxic CD8 clonotypes in ibrutinib-treated CLL. For this clone: The antigen is undetermined.

Study-level points and caveats: Clonality showed a rise at ibrutinib response that reversed toward baseline at progression.

TCRdb keeps only in-frame clones here, not all; method: immunoSEQ multiplex PCR. The repertoire holds some 27,000 clones, with less than 75% as singletons. Germline V gene sequence: CDR1 KGHSH, CDR2 LQKENI. Between the trimmed V and J ends, which lost 3 bases and 1 base, there was a span of 7 bases. This CDR3 is 14 amino acids long. The authors obtained around 2 micrograms of genomic DNA from cryopreserved PBMCs for TCR beta libraries. The chain employs TRBV18 and TRBJ2-1; D gene uncertain. The sequence came from a human donor with chronic lymphocytic leukemia. This sample comprised PBMCs, obtained before ibrutinib treatment. CDR3 protein: CASSPKRSYNEQFF. In DNA form, the CDR3 reads TGTGCCAGCTCACCCAAGCGATCCTACAATGAGCAGTTCTTC.